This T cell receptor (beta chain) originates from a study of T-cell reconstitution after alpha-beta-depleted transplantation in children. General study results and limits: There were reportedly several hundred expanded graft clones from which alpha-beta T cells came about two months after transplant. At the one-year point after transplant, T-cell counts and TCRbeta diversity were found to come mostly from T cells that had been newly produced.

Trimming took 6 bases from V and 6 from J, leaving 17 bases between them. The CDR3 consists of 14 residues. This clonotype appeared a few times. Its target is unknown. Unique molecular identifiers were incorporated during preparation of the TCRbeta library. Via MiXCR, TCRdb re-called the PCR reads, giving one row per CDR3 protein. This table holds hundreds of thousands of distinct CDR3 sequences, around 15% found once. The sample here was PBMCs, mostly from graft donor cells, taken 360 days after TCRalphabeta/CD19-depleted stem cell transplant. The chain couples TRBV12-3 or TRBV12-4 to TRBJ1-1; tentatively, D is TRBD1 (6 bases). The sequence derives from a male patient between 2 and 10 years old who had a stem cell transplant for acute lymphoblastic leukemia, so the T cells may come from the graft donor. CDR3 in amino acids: CASRYRAGGAEAFF. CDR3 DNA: TGTGCCAGCAGGTACAGGGCTGGAGGTGCTGAAGCTTTCTTT.